This TCR beta chain came from a study of CD4+ T cells in melanoma. Findings and limits, study-wide: Diverse differentiation states were reported for melanoma neoantigen-specific CD4+ T cells. A reported correlation linked neoantigen-specific CD4+ T cells to CD8+, macrophage and B cell function.

For this clone: Its specificity is unknown.

V was trimmed by 1 base and J by 3 bases, leaving 9 bases between them. The CDR3 contains 14 residues. Germline V lookup: CDR1 MGHRA, CDR2 YSYEKL. The table came from immunoSEQ multiplex PCR; TCRdb's copy has only in-frame clones and leaves some out. The sample carries about 15,000 clones, approximately 83% recorded once. The sample was cells from a culture (not recorded whether cultured in vitro). This receptor was taken from a human donor with melanoma. V usage is TRBV4-1 and J usage is TRBJ1-2; D call uncertain. CDR3: CASSQVEEYYGYTF. The CDR3 region has the DNA TGCGCCAGCAGCCAAGTAGAAGAGTACTATGGCTACACCTTC.